These 31 T cell receptor beta chains originate from one sample sequenced in a study of OX40 agonist ivuxolimab in advanced cancers. Here immunoSEQ multiplex PCR was the method, and the copy in TCRdb shows in-frame clones only, minus some. The sample has about 33,000 clones, under 85% seen once. The sequences come from CD4+ or CD8+ T cells sorted from blood, collected in a trial of the OX40 agonist ivuxolimab. The receptors here all came from an adult with an advanced solid tumor such as melanoma, head and neck, liver or kidney cancer.

About this clone: Other DNA sequences in this specimen translate into the identical CDR3. The V call is TRBV6-5, the J call TRBJ2-7, with D perhaps TRBD1 (5 bases). Per germline, CDR1 MNHEY and CDR2 SVGAGI. The length of the CDR3 is 12 residues. The V end was cut by 6 bases, the J end by 0 bases, with 6 bases between. Here the CDR3 DNA reads TGTGCCAGCAGCAGGGACTCCTACGAGCAGTACTTC. Translation: CASSRDSYEQYF.

This clone was observed a single time. This CDR3 is CASSAPAGGSTEAFF. CDR3 DNA sequence: TGCGCCAGCAGCGCCCCCGCGGGGGGAAGTACTGAAGCTTTCTTT. The V and J genes are TRBV4-1 and TRBJ1-1; a possible D gene is TRBD1 (5 bases). The germline V gene encodes CDR1 MGHRA and CDR2 YSYEKL. With 5 bases removed from V and 5 bases from J, the gap between germline ends came to 18 bases. This CDR3 region has 15 residues.

The chain carries TRBV6-5 and TRBJ1-2; tentatively, D is TRBD1 (6 bases). Trimming took off 6 bases at V and 4 bases at J, with 18 bases between the two ends. Germline-derived CDR1 and CDR2 are MNHEY and SVGAGI. This CDR3 has 15 amino acids. CDR3 DNA sequence: TGTGCCAGCAGACGACTCATCGGACAGCTCTATGGCTACACCTTC. Translation: CASRRLIGQLYGYTF.

This chain uses TRBV9 with TRBJ2-5; TRBD2 might be the D (5 bases). The CDR3 spans 14 residues. Between the trimmed V and J ends, which lost 0 bases and 4 bases, there was a span of 10 bases. Germline lookup yields CDR1 SGDLS and CDR2 YYNGEE. CDR3 amino acids: CASSVGPEGETQYF. The CDR3 DNA sequence: TGTGCCAGCAGCGTAGGGCCCGAGGGAGAGACCCAGTACTTC.

The chain carries TRBV11-2 and TRBJ1-1; D is undetermined. This CDR3 spans 12 amino acids. Germline values: CDR1 SGHAT, CDR2 FQNNGV. V was cut by 4 bases and J by 5 bases, with 8 bases left in between. CDR3: CASSYGETEAFF. CDR3 sequence (DNA): TGTGCCAGCAGCTACGGCGAAACTGAAGCTTTCTTT.

The J gene is TRBJ1-6, the V gene TRBV7-9, with TRBD1 matching over 8 bases. V lost 3 bases, J lost 10 bases, and 5 bases stayed unmatched. The CDR3 sequence is 14 residues long. Germline lookup yields CDR1 SEHNR and CDR2 FQNEAQ (reference sequence). CDR3 DNA sequence: TGTGCCAGCAGCTTGGGACAGGAATTGTCACCCCTCCACTTT. Translated: CASSLGQELSPLHF.

CDR3 loop: CASSLVGKKNIQYF. CDR3 DNA sequence: TGTGCCAGCAGCTTGGTAGGGAAGAAAAACATTCAGTACTTC. V is TRBV5-6 and J is TRBJ2-4; D call uncertain. Germline CDR1 SGHDT, CDR2 YYEEEE. Trimming removed 0 bases at V and 4 bases at J, with 8 bases between. CDR3 length: 14 residues.

CDR3 DNA: TGTGCCAGCAGCAGAAGTCAGGGCTCGGGGAAGGCTAATGAAAAACTGTTTTTT. As protein: CASSRSQGSGKANEKLFF. The V gene is TRBV5-8, the J gene TRBJ1-4, with D perhaps matching TRBD1 (5 bases). V was pared by 4 bases and J by 3 bases, with 22 bases between. There are 18 residues in the CDR3. The germline V gene encodes CDR1 SGHTS and CDR2 YDEGEE.

The rearrangement links TRBV5-5 to TRBJ2-2, with D maybe TRBD2 (6 bases). Deletions cut 0 bases from V and 0 bases from J, with 9 bases between. Germline loops: CDR1 SGHKS, CDR2 YYEKEE (reference sequence). CDR3 length: 16 residues. In DNA, the CDR3 is TGTGCCAGCAGCTTGGGGGACTTCCCGAACACCGGGGAGCTGTTTTTT. It encodes CASSLGDFPNTGELFF.

This rearrangement joins TRBV9 to TRBJ2-2; 7 bases are shared with TRBD1. Germline CDR1 is SGDLS and CDR2 is YYNGEE. V shed 0 bases, J shed 8 bases, and the junction held 4 bases outside the gene matches. The CDR3 consists of 14 residues. The DNA of the CDR3 is TGTGCCAGCAGCGTAGACAGGGGCGAAGGGGAGCTGTTTTTT. Residues: CASSVDRGEGELFF.

The chain couples TRBV7-2 to TRBJ2-5; no firm D call. The CDR3 has 15 residues. Germline V gene data show CDR1 as SGHTA and CDR2 as FQGNSA. Between the trimmed V and J ends, which lost 3 bases and 0 bases, there was a span of 11 bases. CDR3 residues: CASSFSRNHQETQYF. CDR3 bases: TGTGCCAGCAGCTTTTCCCGGAACCACCAAGAGACCCAGTACTTC.

V usage is TRBV7-9 and J usage is TRBJ1-1; 8 bases are shared with TRBD1. With 10 bases clipped from V and 1 base from J, the junction kept 8 bases outside the gene matches. CDR3 length: 14 residues. Germline CDR1 is SEHNR and CDR2 is FQNEAQ (reference sequence). Here the CDR3 reads CATQKGTGNTEAFF. The CDR3 DNA reads as TGTGCCACCCAAAAGGGGACAGGGAACACTGAAGCTTTCTTT.

There are a few counts of this clone. The chain employs TRBV30 and TRBJ2-2; 11 bases match TRBD2. V was clipped by 1 base and J by 3 bases; unmatched bases: 7. This CDR3 region has 17 residues. In germline, CDR1 is GTSNPN, CDR2 SVGIG (reference sequence). CDR3 nucleotide sequence: TGTGCCTGGAGTGCTAGCGGGGGGTTGAGGTACACCGGGGAGCTGTTTTTT. Amino acid sequence: CAWSASGGLRYTGELFF.

J is TRBJ1-1 and V is TRBV12-5; a weak D match, TRBD1 (6 bases). Trimming took 1 base from V and 1 from J, leaving 10 bases between them. The CDR3 has 15 residues. CDR1 and CDR2 from the germline V gene are LGHNT and FRNRAP. CDR3: CASGLANRENTEAFF. In DNA, the CDR3 is TGTGCTAGTGGTTTGGCAAACAGGGAGAACACTGAAGCTTTCTTT.

V usage is TRBV7-2 and J usage is TRBJ2-3; the D gene is possibly TRBD1 (6 bases). V was shortened by 2 bases and J by 3 bases, with 12 bases between the two germline ends. Germline V gives CDR1 SGHTA, CDR2 FQGNSA. This CDR3 spans 15 amino acids. The CDR3 loop is CASSLQGPGTDTQYF. The CDR3 DNA is TGTGCCAGCAGCTTACAGGGGCCAGGGACAGATACGCAGTATTTT.

This rearrangement joins TRBV10-2 to TRBJ1-5; D may be TRBD1 (5 bases). CDR3 length: 14 amino acids. The germline gives CDR1 WSHSY, CDR2 SAAADI. V was trimmed by 5 bases and J by 5 bases, leaving 13 bases between them. As DNA, the CDR3 is TGCGCCAGCAGTCCCGGGGGTCAAGATCAGCCCCAGCATTTT. Protein: CASSPGGQDQPQHF.

This chain joins TRBV30 and TRBJ1-5; a possible D gene is TRBD1 (5 bases). Germline V gene lookup returns CDR1 GTSNPN and CDR2 SVGIG (reference sequence). V was cut by 4 bases and J by 5 bases, with 12 bases left in between. The CDR3 consists of 13 residues. The CDR3 nucleotides are TGTGCCTGGAACCGGGACTACTATCAGCCCCAGCATTTT. Its protein is CAWNRDYYQPQHF.

This chain links TRBV9 with TRBJ2-1, with D possibly TRBD1 on 6 matching bases. The CDR3 sequence is 14 residues long. The germline gives CDR1 SGDLS, CDR2 YYNGEE. V shed 1 base and J shed 10 bases, with 15 bases lying between them. This CDR3 is CASSVSIQGQEQFF. The CDR3 DNA reads TGTGCCAGCAGCGTATCAATACAGGGTCAGGAGCAGTTCTTC.

This clone was found a few times. This chain connects TRBV7-9 to TRBJ2-5; no definite D call. The germline V gene encodes CDR1 SEHNR and CDR2 FQNEAQ (reference sequence). The CDR3 runs to 14 residues. V was clipped by 2 bases and J by 5 bases, with 12 bases between them. CDR3 DNA sequence: TGTGCCAGCAGCTTAAGTCTGCTGGGGGAGACCCAGTACTTC. Protein sequence: CASSLSLLGETQYF.

This clone came up a few times. The CDR3 coding sequence is TGCGCCAGCAGCGATCAGGGTCCCGGCACAGATACGCAGTATTTT. Its protein product is CASSDQGPGTDTQYF. This chain connects TRBV5-1 to TRBJ2-3; a possible D gene is TRBD1 (5 bases). The CDR3 contains 15 residues. Between the trimmed V and J ends, which lost 4 bases and 1 base, there was a span of 13 bases. Germline V gene sequence: CDR1 SGHRS, CDR2 YFSETQ.

As regards this clone: The junction departs from the called germline gene at one end, perhaps through a read error. The gene calls are TRBV6-6 and TRBJ1-4; tentative D call: TRBD1 (5 bases). The CDR3 length is 11 residues. Germline CDR1 reads MNHNY; CDR2 reads SVGAGI (reference sequence). The CDR3 here is CASSQGVGKVF. In DNA form, the CDR3 reads TGTGCCAGCAGCCAAGGGGTCGGGAAAGTTTTT.

The CDR3 DNA follows: TGTGCCAGTAGTATAGTTGGGGGCTACTATGGCTACACCTTC. Protein: CASSIVGGYYGYTF. The chain carries TRBV19 and TRBJ1-2; a possible D gene is TRBD1 (6 bases). V lost 1 base and J 3 bases, leaving 9 bases between the germline ends. The CDR3 sequence is 14 residues long. Germline assignment: CDR1 LNHDA and CDR2 SQIVND (reference sequence).

This clone was picked up a small number of times. The chain has TRBV30 and TRBJ1-5; weak D call: TRBD1 (6 bases). Trimming shortened V by 7 bases and J by 4 bases, and 14 bases separated the two germline ends. This CDR3 is 13 amino acids long. Germline CDR1 and CDR2: GTSNPN and SVGIG (reference sequence). Here the CDR3 reads CASQGHFNQPQHF. The CDR3 nucleotides are TGTGCCTCCCAGGGACACTTTAATCAGCCCCAGCATTTT.

J is TRBJ1-2 and V is TRBV6-5, with 9 bases identical to TRBD1. This CDR3 is 13 amino acids long. Germline V gene sequence: CDR1 MNHEY, CDR2 SVGAGI. V was clipped by 5 bases and J by 8 bases; unmatched bases: 6. This chain's CDR3 is CASSRTGVSGYTF. CDR3 sequence (DNA): TGTGCCAGCAGTAGGACAGGGGTTAGCGGCTACACCTTC.

V usage is TRBV7-2 and J usage is TRBJ2-3; D is possibly TRBD2 (6 bases). The CDR3 covers 14 residues. V shed 5 bases and J shed 4 bases, with 13 bases lying between them. CDR1 SGHTA and CDR2 FQGNSA come from the germline V gene. The CDR3 loop is CASSPRLVSDTQYF. DNA of the CDR3: TGTGCCAGCAGCCCCAGACTAGTCTCAGATACGCAGTATTTT.

This clone is a singleton in its sample. The chain uses TRBV19 and TRBJ1-1; TRBD1 aligns across 8 bases. This CDR3 comprises 14 residues. The germline gives CDR1 LNHDA, CDR2 SQIVND (reference sequence). With 5 bases clipped from V and 1 base from J, the junction kept 3 bases outside the gene matches. The CDR3 nucleotides are TGTGCCAGTAGTTCCGACAGGGGGAACACTGAAGCTTTCTTT. Protein: CASSSDRGNTEAFF.

This rearrangement joins TRBV7-2 to TRBJ2-1, with TRBD2 identical over 10 bases. The CDR3 runs 13 residues. Germline V gene data show CDR1 as SGHTA and CDR2 as FQGNSA. Unmatched junction bases numbered 4, after V lost 0 bases and J lost 14 bases. The CDR3 sequence is CASSLARAGGEFF. In DNA form, the CDR3 reads TGTGCCAGCAGCTTAGCACGAGCGGGGGGGGAGTTCTTC.

The rearrangement uses TRBV29-1 and TRBJ1-2; D gene uncertain. CDR1 and CDR2 (germline): SQVTM, ANQGSEA. Trimming took off 7 bases at V and 13 bases at J, with 19 bases between the two ends. The CDR3 spans 11 residues. The CDR3 bases are TGCAGCGGAATATATCAGGCTATCTGCACCTTC. The encoded protein is CSGIYQAICTF.

By frequency in the sample, this clone is medium-sized (0.01 to 0.1%). The V call is TRBV7-9, the J call TRBJ1-5, with D uncertain. V was cut by 3 bases and J by 0 bases, with 15 bases left in between. The CDR3 covers 17 residues. In germline, CDR1 is SEHNR, CDR2 FQNEAQ (reference sequence). The CDR3 reads CASSFGLDDNSNQPQHF. The CDR3 nucleotides are TGTGCCAGCAGCTTTGGCTTGGACGACAATAGCAATCAGCCCCAGCATTTT.

This chain joins TRBV5-6 and TRBJ1-2; 8 bases map to TRBD1. V lost 4 bases and J lost 4; bases outside the gene matches: 6. This CDR3 spans 14 amino acids. Germline V gene sequence: CDR1 SGHDT, CDR2 YYEEEE. CDR3 in amino acids: CASSDRGIFYGYTF. CDR3 DNA sequence: TGTGCCAGCAGCGACAGGGGCATTTTCTATGGCTACACCTTC. The full variable domain, completed using reference TRBV5-6 and TRBJ1-2, is DAGVTQSPTHLIKTRGQQVTLRCSPKSGHDTVSWYQQALGQGPQFIFQYYEEEERQRGNFPDRFSGHQFPNYSSELNVNALLLGDSALYLCASSDRGIFYGYTFGSGTRLTVV.

This chain uses TRBV19 with TRBJ2-7; D remains ambiguous. Germline CDR1 and CDR2: LNHDA and SQIVND (reference sequence). V was shortened by 1 base and J by 0 bases, with 7 bases between the two germline ends. This CDR3 has 14 amino acids. CDR3 protein: CASSIGPTSYEQYF. In DNA, the CDR3 is TGTGCCAGTAGTATAGGTCCAACCTCCTACGAGCAGTACTTC.